This T cell receptor (beta chain) was obtained from a study of T cells in Graves' hyperthyroidism and ophthalmopathy. What was amplified from RNA transcripts were TCR beta CDR3 regions. An initial round of RT-PCR targeting the TCR CDR3 relied on the HTBI primer set. TCRdb processed the multiplex PCR reads anew with MiXCR; each CDR3 protein has one entry. The sample gives 380,000 or so distinct CDR3 sequences, over 15% of which show up once; around 3.4% is in the top ten. The table lists this clonotype with many counts. This CDR3 has 17 residues. From germline, CDR1 is LNHNV and CDR2 YYDKDF (reference sequence). The junction had 9 bases not matched to a gene; V was cut back by 2 bases and J by 5 bases.

The gene calls are TRBV15 and TRBJ2-5; TRBD2 matches 12 bases. Sequenced: blood. The clonotype originates from a woman aged 18-29 years with Graves' hyperthyroidism. This CDR3 reads CATSRPRTSGVEETQYF. DNA for the CDR3: TGTGCCACCAGCAGACCTAGGACTAGCGGGGTTGAGGAGACCCAGTACTTC. The variable domain in full, with the rest retrieved from reference TRBV15 and TRBJ2-5, is DAMVIQNPRYQVTQFGKPVTLSCSQTLNHNVMYWYQQKSSQAPKLLFHYYDKDFNNEADTPDNFQSRRPNTSFCFLDIRSPGLGDTAMYLCATSRPRTSGVEETQYFGPGTRLLVL.